A single sample is the source of the 8 T cell receptor beta chains below, sequenced in a study of blood T cell repertoires in COVID-19. TCRdb's copy holds only in-frame clones and misses some; the assay was immunoSEQ multiplex PCR. The profile shows 81,000 or so clones, 89% of them singletons. The specimen was peripheral blood. These receptors were taken from a man between 65 and 80 years old with active or convalescent COVID-19.

The chain carries TRBV6-1 and TRBJ2-2, with TRBD1 identical over 7 bases. CDR3 size: 13 residues. Germline V gene lookup returns CDR1 MNHNS and CDR2 SASEGT. J gave up 6 bases and V 2 bases, and 0 bases lay outside the gene matches. As DNA, the CDR3 is TGTGCCAGCAGTGAACAGGGGGCCGGGGAGCTGTTTTTT. Translated, it gives CASSEQGAGELFF.

J is TRBJ2-2 and V is TRBV4-3; perhaps TRBD2 as D (7 bases). There are 17 residues in the CDR3. V lost 4 bases, J lost 0 bases, and 15 bases lay in between. Looked up from germline, CDR1 is LGHNA and CDR2 is YSLEER. CDR3: CASSLKGGPSNTGELFF. The CDR3 coding sequence is TGCGCCAGCAGCCTCAAGGGGGGGCCGTCGAACACCGGGGAGCTGTTTTTT.

This chain connects TRBV5-6 to TRBJ1-5; 7 bases are shared with TRBD1. Per the germline V gene, CDR1 is SGHDT and CDR2 is YYEEEE. Trimming removed 5 bases from V and 6 bases from J; junction bases left unmatched: 11. This CDR3 is built from 15 residues. CDR3 region: CASSSDRARTQPQHF. The DNA of the CDR3 is TGTGCCAGCAGTTCCGACAGGGCTCGGACTCAGCCCCAGCATTTT. Complete variable domain (other parts from reference TRBV5-6 and TRBJ1-5): DAGVTQSPTHLIKTRGQQVTLRCSPKSGHDTVSWYQQALGQGPQFIFQYYEEEERQRGNFPDRFSGHQFPNYSSELNVNALLLGDSALYLCASSSDRARTQPQHFGDGTRLSIL.

This clone came up once. This sequence joins TRBV6-5 and TRBJ2-5; D perhaps matches TRBD1 (5 bases). V gave up 5 bases and J gave up 3 bases, with 7 bases separating them. Germline CDR1 reads MNHEY; CDR2 reads SVGAGI. CDR3 size: 12 residues. The CDR3 DNA reads TGTGCCAGCAGTAGGGGCGAAGAGACCCAGTACTTC. Translation gives CASSRGEETQYF.

The rearrangement uses TRBV30 and TRBJ2-3, with 11 bases matching TRBD2. Trimming removed 0 bases from V and 6 bases from J; junction bases left unmatched: 8. CDR1 is GTSNPN and CDR2 is SVGIG in the germline V gene (reference sequence). The CDR3 is made up of 16 amino acids. For the CDR3, the DNA is TGTGCCTGGAGTGTACCTCTAGCGGGGGGCTGGGATACGCAGTATTTT. It encodes CAWSVPLAGGWDTQYF.

The chain has TRBV10-3 and TRBJ1-3, with a weak D call TRBD1 (5 bases). Germline assignment: CDR1 ENHRY and CDR2 SYGVKD. This CDR3 contains 13 residues. The ends were cut back, 6 bases at V and 4 bases at J, with 10 bases in the middle. The CDR3 coding sequence is TGTGCCATCAGGAGACAGCAAGGAAACACCATATATTTT. Protein: CAIRRQQGNTIYF.

This clone counts as medium-sized. J is TRBJ1-4 and V is TRBV5-1; TRBD1 agrees at 10 bases. This CDR3 is built from 17 residues. The J segment lost 6 bases and the V segment lost 0 bases, leaving 8 bases of the junction unmatched. Germline loops: CDR1 SGHRS, CDR2 YFSETQ. The chain's CDR3 is CASSLGPRTGGYEKLFF. The CDR3 DNA is TGCGCCAGCAGCTTGGGCCCGAGGACAGGGGGGTATGAAAAACTGTTTTTT.

The V gene is TRBV28, the J gene TRBJ1-5; no reliable D call. The V gene's germline CDR1 is MDHEN and CDR2 SYDVKM. V dropped 2 bases and J dropped 4 bases, with 3 bases sitting between them. The CDR3 totals 12 residues. This CDR3 is CASSLPNQPQHF. In nucleotides, the CDR3 is TGTGCCAGCAGTTTACCGAATCAGCCCCAGCATTTT.